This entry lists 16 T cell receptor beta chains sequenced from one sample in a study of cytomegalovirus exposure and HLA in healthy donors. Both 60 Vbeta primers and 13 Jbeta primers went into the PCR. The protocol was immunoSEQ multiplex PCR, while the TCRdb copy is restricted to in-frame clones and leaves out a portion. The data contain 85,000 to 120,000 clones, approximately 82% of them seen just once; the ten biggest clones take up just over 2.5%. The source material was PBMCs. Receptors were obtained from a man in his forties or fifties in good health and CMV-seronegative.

This CDR3 reads CASSHSGTSGGYTDTQYF. Written as DNA, the CDR3 is TGTGCCAGCAGCCACTCCGGGACTAGCGGGGGGTACACAGATACGCAGTATTTT. The gene calls are TRBV7-2 and TRBJ2-3, with 15 bases lining up with TRBD2. V was clipped by 5 bases and J by 2 bases; unmatched bases: 8. Germline lookup yields CDR1 SGHTA and CDR2 FQGNSA. The CDR3 is made up of 18 amino acids.

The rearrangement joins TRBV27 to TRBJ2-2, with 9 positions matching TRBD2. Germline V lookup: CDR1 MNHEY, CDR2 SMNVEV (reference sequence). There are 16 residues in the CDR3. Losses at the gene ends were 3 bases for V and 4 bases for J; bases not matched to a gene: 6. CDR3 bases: TGTGCCAGCAGTTTGGGTCTAGCGGGGATCACCGGGGAGCTGTTTTTT. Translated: CASSLGLAGITGELFF.

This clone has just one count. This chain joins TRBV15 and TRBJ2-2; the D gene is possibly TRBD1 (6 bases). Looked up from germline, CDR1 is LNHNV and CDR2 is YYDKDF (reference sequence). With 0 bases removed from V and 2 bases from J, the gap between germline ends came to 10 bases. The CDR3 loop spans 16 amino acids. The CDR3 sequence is CATSRDEGVNTGELFF. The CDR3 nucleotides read TGTGCCACCAGCAGAGATGAGGGGGTAAACACCGGGGAGCTGTTTTTT.

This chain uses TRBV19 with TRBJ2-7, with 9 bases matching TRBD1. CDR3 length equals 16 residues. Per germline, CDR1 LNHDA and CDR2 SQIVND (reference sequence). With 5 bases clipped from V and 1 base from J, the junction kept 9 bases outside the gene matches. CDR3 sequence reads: CASSSQQGAWSYEQYF. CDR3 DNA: TGTGCCAGTAGTTCCCAACAGGGGGCCTGGTCCTACGAGCAGTACTTC.

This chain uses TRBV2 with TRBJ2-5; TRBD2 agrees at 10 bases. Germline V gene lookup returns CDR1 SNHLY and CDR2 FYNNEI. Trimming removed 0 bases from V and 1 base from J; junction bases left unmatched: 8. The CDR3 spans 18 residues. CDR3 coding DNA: TGTGCCAGCAGTGAAGCGTTAGCGGGGGGAATTTCCCAAGAGACCCAGTACTTC. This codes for CASSEALAGGISQETQYF.

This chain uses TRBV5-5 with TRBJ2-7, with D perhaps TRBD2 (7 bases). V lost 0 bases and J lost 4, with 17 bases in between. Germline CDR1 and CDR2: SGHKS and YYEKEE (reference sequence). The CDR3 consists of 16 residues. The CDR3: CASSLEGGAAFYEQYF. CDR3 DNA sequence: TGTGCCAGCAGCTTGGAAGGGGGGGCCGCCTTTTACGAGCAGTACTTC.

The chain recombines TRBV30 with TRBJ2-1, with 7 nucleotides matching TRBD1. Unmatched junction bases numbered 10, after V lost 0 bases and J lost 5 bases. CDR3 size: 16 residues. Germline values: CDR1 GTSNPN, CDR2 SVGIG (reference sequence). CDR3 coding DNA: TGTGCCTGGAGTGTACGGTTAGGGGGCGCAAACAATGAGCAGTTCTTC. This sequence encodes CAWSVRLGGANNEQFF.

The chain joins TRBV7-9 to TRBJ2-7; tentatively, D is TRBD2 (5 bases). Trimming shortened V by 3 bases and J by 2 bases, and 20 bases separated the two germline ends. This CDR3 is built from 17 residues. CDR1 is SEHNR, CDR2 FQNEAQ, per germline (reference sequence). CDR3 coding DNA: TGTGCCAGCAGCTTCTCCCGATCGGGGAAGTCCCCCTACGAGCAGTACTTC. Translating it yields CASSFSRSGKSPYEQYF.

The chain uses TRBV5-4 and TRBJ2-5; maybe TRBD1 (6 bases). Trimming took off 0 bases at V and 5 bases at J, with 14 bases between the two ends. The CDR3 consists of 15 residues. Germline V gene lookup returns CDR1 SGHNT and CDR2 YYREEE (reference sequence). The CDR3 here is CASSLVLGRGETQYF. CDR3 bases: TGTGCCAGCAGCTTGGTGCTCGGCAGGGGTGAGACCCAGTACTTC.

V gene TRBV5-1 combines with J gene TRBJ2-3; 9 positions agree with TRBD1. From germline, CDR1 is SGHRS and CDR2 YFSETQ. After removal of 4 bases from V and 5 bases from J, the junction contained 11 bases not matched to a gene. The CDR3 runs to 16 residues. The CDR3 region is CASSLTPGQGGDTQYF. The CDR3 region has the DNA TGCGCCAGCAGCCTCACCCCGGGACAGGGAGGAGATACGCAGTATTTT. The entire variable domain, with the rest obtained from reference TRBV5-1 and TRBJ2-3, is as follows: KAGVTQTPRYLIKTRGQQVTLSCSPISGHRSVSWYQQTPGQGLQFLFEYFSETQRNKGNFPGRFSGRQFSNSRSEMNVSTLELGDSALYLCASSLTPGQGGDTQYFGPGTRLTVL.

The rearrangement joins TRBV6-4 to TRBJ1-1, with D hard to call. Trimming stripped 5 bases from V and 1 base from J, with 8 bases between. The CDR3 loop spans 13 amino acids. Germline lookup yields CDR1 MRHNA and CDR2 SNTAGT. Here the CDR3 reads CASSLSSNTEAFF. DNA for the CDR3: TGTGCCAGCAGTTTGTCCTCGAACACTGAAGCTTTCTTT.

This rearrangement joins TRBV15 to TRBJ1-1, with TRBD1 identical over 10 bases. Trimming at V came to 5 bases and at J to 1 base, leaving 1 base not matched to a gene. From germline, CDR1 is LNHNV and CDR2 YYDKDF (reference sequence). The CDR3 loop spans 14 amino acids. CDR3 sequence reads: CATSGQGGNTEAFF. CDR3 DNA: TGTGCCACCAGCGGACAGGGGGGGAACACTGAAGCTTTCTTT.

The CDR3 nucleotides are TGCGCCAGCAGCCAATCCTTAACGGGGAGCTCCTACAATGAGCAGTTCTTC. This encodes CASSQSLTGSSYNEQFF. The V gene is TRBV4-1, the J gene TRBJ2-1, with D possibly TRBD2 on 5 matching bases. The V end lost 2 bases, the J end lost 0 bases, and 14 bases lay between the germline ends. The germline gives CDR1 MGHRA, CDR2 YSYEKL. The CDR3 is 17 amino acids.

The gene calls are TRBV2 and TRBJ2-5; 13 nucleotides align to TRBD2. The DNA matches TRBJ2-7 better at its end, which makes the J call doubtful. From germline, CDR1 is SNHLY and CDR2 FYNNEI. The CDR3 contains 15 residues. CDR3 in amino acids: CASSVGLAGNYEQYF. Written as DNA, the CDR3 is TGTGCCAGCAGTGTGGGACTAGCGGGGAACTACGAGCAGTACTTC.

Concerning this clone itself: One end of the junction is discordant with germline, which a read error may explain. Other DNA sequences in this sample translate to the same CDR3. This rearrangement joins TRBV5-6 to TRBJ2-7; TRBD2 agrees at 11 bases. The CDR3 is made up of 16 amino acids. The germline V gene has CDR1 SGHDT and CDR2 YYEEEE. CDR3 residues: CASSLATSGDSYEQYF. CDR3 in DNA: TGTGCCAGCAGCCTTGCGACTAGCGGGGACTCCTATGAGCAGTACTTC. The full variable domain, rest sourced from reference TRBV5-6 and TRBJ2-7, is DAGVTQSPTHLIKTRGQQVTLRCSPKSGHDTVSWYQQALGQGPQFIFQYYEEEERQRGNFPDRFSGHQFPNYSSELNVNALLLGDSALYLCASSLATSGDSYEQYFGPGTRLTVT.

The CDR3 protein is CASSLSGGIGSYEQYF. As DNA, the CDR3 is TGCGCCAGCAGCTTATCGGGGGGGATAGGCTCCTACGAGCAGTACTTC. This rearrangement joins TRBV5-1 to TRBJ2-7; 8 nucleotides match TRBD2. J lost 0 bases, V lost 2 bases, and 7 bases had no gene match. The CDR3 is 16 amino acids. The germline gives CDR1 SGHRS, CDR2 YFSETQ.